This entry is about one T cell receptor (beta chain). Its antigen remains unknown. Between the trimmed V and J ends, which lost 3 bases and 11 bases, there was a span of 11 bases. The germline gives CDR1 DFQATT, CDR2 SNEGSKA (reference sequence). CDR3 length: 11 residues. The data derive from a study of blood T cells in healthy people across ages. Study observations and caveats: PBMC samples, being unsorted, prevented any conclusive comparison of naive and antigen-experienced cells.

At least 5 micrograms of total RNA were extracted per sample. For the second PCR, which ran for 7 to 11 cycles, a sample-barcoded 5' primer and a J-beta primer mix were used. Using its own MiXCR run on the 5' RACE reads, TCRdb lists one record per CDR3 protein. The sample yields about 830,000 distinct CDR3 sequences, roughly 60% seen once. This TCR came from a young man in good health. Sequencing was carried out using blood. V gene TRBV20-1 combines with J gene TRBJ2-1; no clear D gene. CDR3 protein: CSARNPYQQFF. CDR3 in DNA: TGCAGTGCTAGGAACCCTTATCAGCAGTTCTTC.